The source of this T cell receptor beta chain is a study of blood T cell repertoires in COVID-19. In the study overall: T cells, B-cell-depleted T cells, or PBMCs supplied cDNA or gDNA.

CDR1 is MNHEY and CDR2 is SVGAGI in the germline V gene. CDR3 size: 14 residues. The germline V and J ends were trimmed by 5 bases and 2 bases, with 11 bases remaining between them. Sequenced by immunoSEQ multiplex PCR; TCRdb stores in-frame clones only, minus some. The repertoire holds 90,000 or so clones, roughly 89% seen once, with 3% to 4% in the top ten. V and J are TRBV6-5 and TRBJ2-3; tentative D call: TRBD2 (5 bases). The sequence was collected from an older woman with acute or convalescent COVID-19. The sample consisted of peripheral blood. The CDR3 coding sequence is TGTGCCAGCAGTCGACCGGGAAACACAGATACGCAGTATTTT. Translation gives CASSRPGNTDTQYF.